A selection of T cell receptor beta chains follows, all from one sample in a study of CD8+ T cells in alopecia areata. TCRdb keeps only in-frame clones here, not all; method: immunoSEQ multiplex PCR. The table shows 100,000 to 150,000 clones, with approximately 49% occurring only once. The material sequenced was CD8+ T cells sorted from blood, taken at week 0. The receptors shown here come from a human donor with alopecia areata. CDR3s include the opening cysteine and the closing phenylalanine or tryptophan. The order of the fields is D gene, J gene, V gene, clone size, CDR3 length, CDR3 DNA, CDR3 protein. D genes are given only for firm matches. Clone size is shown for a subset of rows, as once, few, many or a class of expanded clone.

D: NA; J: TRBJ1-2; V: TRBV5-4; size: NA; length: 19; DNA: TGTGCCAGCAGCTTGGATCGGGGTTCTGGTAGGGTAGTTAACTATGGCTACACCTTC; CDR3: CASSLDRGSGRVVNYGYTF
D: TRBD1; J: TRBJ1-1; V: TRBV7-6; size: NA; length: 15; DNA: TGTGCCAGCAGCCCAAGACAGGGGTCGGGCACTGAAGCTTTCTTT; CDR3: CASSPRQGSGTEAFF
D: TRBD1; J: TRBJ1-5; V: TRBV15; size: NA; length: 16; DNA: TGTGCCACAGCTCCCCGGACAGGGGCCGCAAGTCAGCCCCAGCATTTT; CDR3: CATAPRTGAASQPQHF
D: NA; J: TRBJ2-1; V: TRBV19; size: NA; length: 10; DNA: TGTGCCAGTACCGGGGTCGGGGAGGTCTTC; CDR3: CASTGVGEVF
D: NA; J: TRBJ1-2; V: TRBV10-3; size: NA; length: 14; DNA: TGTGCCATCACCACCACACCTGGGGGCGATGGCTACACCTTC; CDR3: CAITTTPGGDGYTF
D: NA; J: TRBJ1-2; V: TRBV7-9; size: NA; length: 17; DNA: TGTGCCAGCAGCCCTTCGGGACGCCTTATCCAGGGCTATGGCTACACCTTC; CDR3: CASSPSGRLIQGYGYTF
D: NA; J: TRBJ1-5; V: TRBV30; size: NA; length: 14; DNA: TGTGCCTGGACTCTGAGTGGGGCCCGACGGCCCCAGCATTTT; CDR3: CAWTLSGARRPQHF
D: NA; J: TRBJ1-1; V: TRBV7-9; size: NA; length: 13; DNA: TGTGCCAGCAGCTTAAACGACCGTGGTGAAGCTTTCTTT; CDR3: CASSLNDRGEAFF
D: NA; J: TRBJ1-2; V: TRBV7-8; size: NA; length: 16; DNA: TGTGCCAGCAGCCCATTGGGGCAGACCCTAAACTATGGCTACACCTTC; CDR3: CASSPLGQTLNYGYTF
D: TRBD1; J: TRBJ1-2; V: TRBV29-1; size: NA; length: 14; DNA: TGCAGCGTTGGTCAGGGGGAAACTAACTATGGCTACACCTTC; CDR3: CSVGQGETNYGYTF
D: NA; J: TRBJ2-1; V: TRBV5-1; size: NA; length: 14; DNA: TGCGCCAGCATGTACAGGGCGAAGAACAATGAGCAGTTCTTC; CDR3: CASMYRAKNNEQFF
D: TRBD2; J: TRBJ2-5; V: TRBV29-1; size: few; length: 14; DNA: TGCAGCGTTGACCGGGGGGAAAGCCAAGAGACCCAGTACTTC; CDR3: CSVDRGESQETQYF
D: TRBD1; J: TRBJ1-6; V: TRBV27; size: NA; length: 13; DNA: TGTGCCAGCAGTGCAGGGGGTCTGGGGGCCCTCCACTTT; CDR3: CASSAGGLGALHF
D: NA; J: TRBJ2-7; V: TRBV27; size: NA; length: 11; DNA: TGTGCCAGCAGTTCGGACTCCGAGCAGTACTTC; CDR3: CASSSDSEQYF
D: TRBD1; J: TRBJ2-2; V: TRBV29-1; size: few; length: 12; DNA: TGCAGCGGGACAGGGGGCAGCGGGGAGCTGTTTTTT; CDR3: CSGTGGSGELFF
D: NA; J: TRBJ1-1; V: TRBV12-5; size: NA; length: 15; DNA: TGTGCTAGTGGTTTGTTTGACCACGGGACACCTGAAGCTTTCTTT; CDR3: CASGLFDHGTPEAFF
D: NA; J: TRBJ2-7; V: TRBV4-3; size: NA; length: 13; DNA: TGCGCCAGCAGCCAAGCTCTTCTCTGGGAGCAGTACTTC; CDR3: CASSQALLWEQYF
D: TRBD1; J: TRBJ2-7; V: TRBV4-1; size: NA; length: 14; DNA: TGCGCCAGCAGCCCCGGGACAGGGGGCTACGAGCAGTACTTC; CDR3: CASSPGTGGYEQYF
D: NA; J: TRBJ1-5; V: TRBV29-1; size: NA; length: 13; DNA: TGCAGCGTAGGGCAGGGCTCGGATCAGCCCCAGCATTTT; CDR3: CSVGQGSDQPQHF
D: NA; J: TRBJ2-5; V: TRBV10-3; size: NA; length: 15; DNA: TGTGCCATCAGTGATATAGTGGGGGGACAAGAGACCCAGTACTTC; CDR3: CAISDIVGGQETQYF
D: NA; J: TRBJ1-1; V: TRBV30; size: NA; length: 11; DNA: TGTGCCTGGAGTGTACACCAGCAAGCTTTCTTT; CDR3: CAWSVHQQAFF
D: NA; J: TRBJ1-6; V: TRBV6-5; size: NA; length: 13; DNA: TGTGCCAGCAGTTACGGGGGGGCCTCACCCCTCCACTTT; CDR3: CASSYGGASPLHF
D: NA; J: TRBJ1-2; V: TRBV6-1; size: NA; length: 12; DNA: TGTGCCAGCAGACCCCCAGGCTATGGCTACACCTTC; CDR3: CASRPPGYGYTF
D: TRBD2; J: TRBJ2-3; V: TRBV2; size: few; length: 15; DNA: TGTGCCAGCAGTGACCCTAGCGGGGTAACAGATACGCAGTATTTT; CDR3: CASSDPSGVTDTQYF
D: NA; J: TRBJ2-7; V: TRBV2; size: NA; length: 14; DNA: TGTGCCAGCAGTGAATCAGGGTCTGGCTACGAGCAGTACTTC; CDR3: CASSESGSGYEQYF
D: NA; J: TRBJ2-4; V: TRBV29-1; size: NA; length: 11; DNA: TGCAGCGTCGGGGTCCCTCACATTCAGTACTTC; CDR3: CSVGVPHIQYF
D: TRBD1; J: TRBJ1-2; V: TRBV9; size: NA; length: 14; DNA: TGTGCCAGCAGCGGGACAGGCTCGTGGATGGGCTACACCTTC; CDR3: CASSGTGSWMGYTF
D: TRBD1; J: TRBJ2-1; V: TRBV5-5; size: few; length: 13; DNA: TGCGCCAGCAGCCATTACAGGGGAAATGAGCAGTTCTTC; CDR3: CASSHYRGNEQFF
D: NA; J: TRBJ1-5; V: TRBV2; size: NA; length: 13; DNA: TGTGCCAGCAGTGCATATAGCAATCAGCCCCAGCATTTT; CDR3: CASSAYSNQPQHF
D: NA; J: TRBJ2-3; V: TRBV25-1; size: NA; length: 14; DNA: TGTGCCAGCAGTCAGACGGGGGCAGCAGATACGCAGTATTTT; CDR3: CASSQTGAADTQYF
D: NA; J: TRBJ2-7; V: TRBV5-6; size: few; length: 14; DNA: TGTGCCAGCAGACCGGGATTTAGCTCCTACGAGCAGTACTTC; CDR3: CASRPGFSSYEQYF
D: NA; J: TRBJ1-6; V: TRBV5-1; size: NA; length: 14; DNA: TGCGCCAGCAGCTGGGTATCGTGGAATTCACCCCTCCACTTT; CDR3: CASSWVSWNSPLHF
D: TRBD1; J: TRBJ1-1; V: TRBV11-2; size: NA; length: 16; DNA: TGTGCCAGCAGCTCCGGACAGGGATGGGAGGGCACTGAAGCTTTCTTT; CDR3: CASSSGQGWEGTEAFF
D: NA; J: TRBJ1-5; V: TRBV27; size: few; length: 15; DNA: TGTGCCAGCAGCCCCACACCAGTCGGAAATCAGCCCCAGCATTTT; CDR3: CASSPTPVGNQPQHF
D: NA; J: TRBJ1-1; V: TRBV29-1; size: once; length: 13; DNA: TGCAGCGTCAGAGCAGGAGCCTACACTGAAGCTTTCTTT; CDR3: CSVRAGAYTEAFF
D: NA; J: TRBJ1-5; V: TRBV19; size: many; length: 14; DNA: TGTGCCAGTAGTGTCCGGGACAGCAATCAGCCCCAGCATTTT; CDR3: CASSVRDSNQPQHF
D: NA; J: TRBJ2-7; V: TRBV5-6; size: NA; length: 16; DNA: TGTGCCAGCAGCTTGGGGGCGAGCGGGTTCTCCTACGAGCAGTACTTC; CDR3: CASSLGASGFSYEQYF
D: NA; J: TRBJ2-1; V: TRBV25-1; size: NA; length: 12; DNA: TGTGCCAGCAGTGTAACGCGGAATGAGCAGTTCTTC; CDR3: CASSVTRNEQFF
D: TRBD1; J: TRBJ1-1; V: TRBV29-1; size: few; length: 14; DNA: TGCAGCGTTGATTACTCAGAGGGGGCCACTGAAGCTTTCTTT; CDR3: CSVDYSEGATEAFF
D: TRBD1; J: TRBJ1-1; V: TRBV27; size: NA; length: 15; DNA: TGTGCCAGCAGTACACAGGGGTGGATAATCACTGAAGCTTTCTTT; CDR3: CASSTQGWIITEAFF
D: TRBD1; J: TRBJ2-7; V: TRBV4-3; size: NA; length: 15; DNA: TGCGCCAGCAGCCTGGGACAGGGAGGCACCTACGAGCAGTACTTC; CDR3: CASSLGQGGTYEQYF
D: NA; J: TRBJ2-5; V: TRBV20-1; size: NA; length: 11; DNA: TGCAGTGCGGAGGGTCGGGAGACCCAGTACTTC; CDR3: CSAEGRETQYF
D: TRBD1; J: TRBJ2-5; V: TRBV7-9; size: few; length: 14; DNA: TGTGCCAGCAGCACTTTAGGGACAGAAGAGACCCAGTACTTC; CDR3: CASSTLGTEETQYF
D: NA; J: TRBJ2-7; V: TRBV5-6; size: once; length: 13; DNA: TGTGCCAGCAGCTCTCAGGTATCCTACGAGCAGTACTTC; CDR3: CASSSQVSYEQYF
D: NA; J: TRBJ1-1; V: TRBV4-2; size: NA; length: 17; DNA: TGTGCCAGCAGCCAAAAAAAAACCCGGGACACGAGAGCTGAAGCTTTCTTT; CDR3: CASSQKKTRDTRAEAFF
D: NA; J: TRBJ2-1; V: TRBV5-6; size: NA; length: 14; DNA: TGTGCCAGCAGCTTGTGGGGCGCCTACAATGAGCAGTTCTTC; CDR3: CASSLWGAYNEQFF
D: NA; J: TRBJ1-1; V: TRBV5-6; size: once; length: 13; DNA: TGTGCCAGCAGCTGGGGACGGAACACTGAAGCTTTCTTT; CDR3: CASSWGRNTEAFF
D: NA; J: TRBJ1-1; V: TRBV5-1; size: NA; length: 12; DNA: TGCGCCAGCAGCGCCCGGGGACCTGAAGCTTTCTTT; CDR3: CASSARGPEAFF
D: NA; J: TRBJ2-7; V: TRBV30; size: NA; length: 14; DNA: TGTGCCTGGAGTATCTGGGACGGAGACTACGAGCAGTACTTC; CDR3: CAWSIWDGDYEQYF
D: NA; J: TRBJ1-2; V: TRBV25-1; size: few; length: 14; DNA: TGTGCCAGCAGTGGGCCTCAGGGGAACTATGGCTACACCTTC; CDR3: CASSGPQGNYGYTF